This passage covers 31 T cell receptor beta chains from one sample sequenced in a study of cytomegalovirus exposure and HLA in healthy donors (dated by TCRdb to 2016 to 2017). Receptor libraries were prepared by the immunoSEQ multiplex PCR assay. For the multiplex PCR, a mixture combining 60 forward primers for TCR Vbeta segments and 13 reverse primers for TCR Jbeta segments was used. Drawn from immuneACCESS, this table holds only the in-frame rearrangements with V and J called that TCRdb kept. Clones are partly lost; checked studies trace under half to an unresolved V gene and leave the rest unexplained. The table for this sample lists about 130,000 clones; approximately 80% of them were counted only once. Around 3.6% of the sample rests with the top ten. The sequencing input was PBMCs. The receptors come from a man aged 40-49 years in good health and CMV-seronegative.

This sequence joins TRBV18 and TRBJ2-7, with 9 bases fitting TRBD1. J lost 5 bases, V lost 2 bases, and 1 base had no gene match. CDR3 length: 13 amino acids. The V gene's germline CDR1 is KGHSH and CDR2 LQKENI. The CDR3 sequence is CASSPGTGNEQYF. The DNA for the CDR3 is TGTGCCAGCTCACCAGGGACAGGGAACGAGCAGTACTTC.

The chain recombines TRBV28 with TRBJ2-2; no firm D call. The germline V gene encodes CDR1 MDHEN and CDR2 SYDVKM. V was cut by 5 bases and J by 4 bases, with 20 bases left in between. This CDR3 contains 17 residues. CDR3 DNA: TGTGCCAGCAGTCCACCCACAGCAACCCTCCTCACCGGGGAGCTGTTTTTT. This sequence encodes CASSPPTATLLTGELFF.

The rearrangement joins TRBV5-8 to TRBJ1-4, with D maybe TRBD1 (5 bases). V lost 1 base to trimming and J lost 8 bases, with 15 bases between them. This CDR3 spans 15 amino acids. CDR1 and CDR2 from the germline V gene are SGHTS and YDEGEE. CDR3 residues: CASSLFPGGEEKLFF. The CDR3 bases are TGTGCCAGCAGCTTGTTCCCGGGAGGGGAGGAAAAACTGTTTTTT.

This chain uses TRBV7-9 with TRBJ1-3; D unresolved. The V end lost 5 bases, the J end lost 2 bases, and 13 bases lay between the germline ends. The CDR3 totals 15 residues. Germline assignment: CDR1 SEHNR and CDR2 FQNEAQ (reference sequence). CDR3 sequence reads: CASSPTGGTGNTIYF. In DNA form, the CDR3 reads TGTGCCAGCAGCCCCACCGGAGGGACTGGAAACACCATATATTTT.

The chain couples TRBV6-4 to TRBJ1-5, with 9 nucleotides matching TRBD1. The CDR3 length is 20 residues. Germline V gives CDR1 MRHNA, CDR2 SNTAGT. The trim removed 8 bases at V and 6 bases at J, leaving 26 bases unmatched. The CDR3 reads CASPLFPLQGATQAGQPQHF. The CDR3 nucleotides are TGTGCCAGCCCGTTGTTTCCTTTACAGGGGGCCACCCAAGCCGGTCAGCCCCAGCATTTT.

The gene calls are TRBV13 and TRBJ2-3, with D perhaps matching TRBD2 (6 bases). The V end lost 5 bases, the J end lost 8 bases, and 20 bases lay between the germline ends. Germline V gene lookup returns CDR1 PRHDT and CDR2 FYEKMQ (reference sequence). The CDR3 runs to 15 residues. The CDR3 region has the DNA TGTGCCAGCAGCCCGACCGGGACTGCCCTGGGTACGCAGTATTTT. Encoded protein: CASSPTGTALGTQYF.

This clone was counted a single time. V gene TRBV7-3 combines with J gene TRBJ1-4; weak D call: TRBD1 (5 bases). V lost 0 bases to trimming and J lost 7 bases, with 12 bases between them. This CDR3 contains 15 residues. The germline V gene has CDR1 SGHTA and CDR2 FQGTGA. CDR3 nucleotide sequence: TGTGCCAGCAGCTTAACGGGGAGGGGTGGTGAAAAACTGTTTTTT. It yields the protein CASSLTGRGGEKLFF.

There are a few counts of this clone. This chain joins TRBV15 and TRBJ1-2, with TRBD1 as a possible D gene (6 bases). Germline V gene sequence: CDR1 LNHNV, CDR2 YYDKDF (reference sequence). Trimming pared 5 bases from V and 4 bases from J, leaving 20 bases between. The length of the CDR3 is 16 residues. CDR3 loop: CATSARPGQRPYGYTF. DNA for the CDR3: TGTGCCACCAGCGCGCGACCGGGACAAAGGCCCTATGGCTACACCTTC.

V usage is TRBV28 and J usage is TRBJ2-5; 8 bases fit TRBD2. J gave up 4 bases and V 8 bases, and 6 bases lay outside the gene matches. From germline, CDR1 is MDHEN and CDR2 SYDVKM. CDR3 length equals 13 residues. CDR3 DNA: TGTGCCAGCTATGGCGGGGGGATAGAGACCCAGTACTTC. Translating it yields CASYGGGIETQYF. The full variable domain, its missing parts supplied by reference TRBV28 and TRBJ2-5, is DVKVTQSSRYLVKRTGEKVFLECVQDMDHENMFWYRQDPGLGLRLIYFSYDVKMKEKGDIPEGYSVSREKKERFSLILESASTNQTSMYLCASYGGGIETQYFGPGTRLLVL.

V and J are TRBV27 and TRBJ2-7; D might be TRBD2 (7 bases). The CDR3 totals 16 residues. V was trimmed by 8 bases and J by 4 bases, leaving 24 bases between them. Germline CDR1 is MNHEY and CDR2 is SMNVEV (reference sequence). CDR3 amino acids: CASRTLLKGGEYEQYF. DNA for the CDR3: TGTGCCAGCCGAACTCTACTTAAGGGGGGGGAATACGAGCAGTACTTC.

This clone was observed once. The chain is built from TRBV7-9 and TRBJ2-3; 7 bases map to TRBD1. Germline V gives CDR1 SEHNR, CDR2 FQNEAQ (reference sequence). V shed 0 bases and J 2 bases; nucleotides not matched to a gene: 8. This CDR3 spans 17 amino acids. CDR3 protein: CASSLANRGRTTDTQYF. The CDR3 nucleotides are TGTGCCAGCAGCTTAGCTAACAGGGGACGCACCACAGATACGCAGTATTTT.

This chain connects TRBV5-4 to TRBJ2-7, with 10 bases fitting TRBD1. CDR1 and CDR2 from the germline V gene are SGHNT and YYREEE (reference sequence). The ends lost 4 bases at V and 0 bases at J; junction bases unmatched: 13. The CDR3 spans 18 residues. The CDR3 spells CASSPWGQGLHNSYEQYF. As DNA, the CDR3 is TGTGCCAGCAGCCCTTGGGGACAGGGGCTTCACAACTCCTACGAGCAGTACTTC.

This chain joins TRBV19 and TRBJ1-6; weak D call: TRBD1 (6 bases). Trimming took 1 base from V and 12 from J, leaving 16 bases between them. CDR1 and CDR2 from the germline V gene are LNHDA and SQIVND (reference sequence). The CDR3 covers 15 residues. Here the CDR3 DNA reads TGTGCCAGTAGTATAGGACAGGCGAATTCTGGACCCCTCCACTTT. Its translation: CASSIGQANSGPLHF.

This clone was recorded once. V is TRBV9 and J is TRBJ2-1; 7 nucleotides line up with TRBD2. CDR1 and CDR2 (germline): SGDLS, YYNGEE. The CDR3 is 16 amino acids. Germline trimming cut 3 bases from V and 0 bases from J; bases unmatched to any gene: 6. The CDR3 sequence is CASSDSGRSSYNEQFF. Here the CDR3 DNA reads TGTGCCAGCAGCGATAGCGGGCGAAGCTCCTACAATGAGCAGTTCTTC.

This chain uses TRBV6-1 with TRBJ1-2, with D maybe TRBD1 (5 bases). Trimming removed 0 bases at V and 2 bases at J, with 10 bases between. Germline V lookup: CDR1 MNHNS, CDR2 SASEGT. This CDR3 has 15 residues. CDR3 coding DNA: TGTGCCAGCAGTGAAGCGGGGCGGATAAACTATGGCTACACCTTC. Its protein is CASSEAGRINYGYTF.

This chain connects TRBV30 to TRBJ1-2; D is undetermined. Germline CDR1 GTSNPN, CDR2 SVGIG (reference sequence). The CDR3 has 13 amino acids. With 0 bases removed from V and 3 bases from J, the gap between germline ends came to 8 bases. The CDR3 region has the DNA TGTGCCTGGAGTGTAGTTACAGACTATGGCTACACCTTC. This gives the protein CAWSVVTDYGYTF. Drawing the rest from reference TRBV30 and TRBJ1-2, the complete variable domain is SQTIHQWPATLVQPVGSPLSLECTVEGTSNPNLYWYRQAAGRGLQLLFYSVGIGQISSEVPQNLSASRPQDRQFILSSKKLLLSDSGFYLCAWSVVTDYGYTFGSGTRLTVV.

The rearrangement uses TRBV10-3 and TRBJ1-3; the D is unclear. This CDR3 is 15 amino acids long. Germline loops: CDR1 ENHRY, CDR2 SYGVKD. The germline V and J ends were trimmed by 7 bases and 0 bases, with 13 bases remaining between them. CDR3 amino acids: CAITRDTSSGNTIYF. CDR3 nucleotides: TGTGCCATCACCCGCGACACCAGCTCTGGAAACACCATATATTTT.

V gene TRBV28 combines with J gene TRBJ1-4, with 10 nucleotides matching TRBD1. CDR1 and CDR2 (germline): MDHEN, SYDVKM. This CDR3 contains 13 residues. V dropped 5 bases and J dropped 14; count of bases not matched to a gene: 8. CDR3 bases: TGTGCCAGCAGTCCTCCGGGACAGGGGAGGCTGTTTTTT. Protein product: CASSPPGQGRLFF. Complete variable domain (other parts from reference TRBV28 and TRBJ1-4): DVKVTQSSRYLVKRTGEKVFLECVQDMDHENMFWYRQDPGLGLRLIYFSYDVKMKEKGDIPEGYSVSREKKERFSLILESASTNQTSMYLCASSPPGQGRLFFGSGTQLSVL.

The gene calls are TRBV7-3 and TRBJ2-3; TRBD2 is a possible D gene (5 bases). The V end was cut by 2 bases, the J end by 9 bases, with 9 bases between. Germline V CDR1 and CDR2: SGHTA, FQGTGA. CDR3 length: 12 residues. The CDR3 DNA sequence: TGTGCCAGCAGCTTATATTCGGGGACGCAGTATTTT. The encoded protein is CASSLYSGTQYF. The full variable domain, with the rest looked up from reference TRBV7-3 and TRBJ2-3, is GAGVSQTPSNKVTEKGKYVELRCDPISGHTALYWYRQSLGQGPEFLIYFQGTGAADDSGLPNDRFFAVRPEGSVSTLKIQRTERGDSAVYLCASSLYSGTQYFGPGTRLTVL.

CDR3 DNA sequence: TGTGCCAGCAAGGCCAGGGGGTTTGATCAGCCCCAGCATTTT. Its protein is CASKARGFDQPQHF. The V gene is TRBV2, the J gene TRBJ1-5; 7 nucleotides agree with TRBD1. This CDR3 has 14 amino acids. The J segment lost 5 bases and the V segment lost 7 bases, leaving 8 bases of the junction unmatched. CDR1 SNHLY and CDR2 FYNNEI come from the germline V gene.

The gene calls are TRBV7-2 and TRBJ2-1; 7 bases map to TRBD2. The trim removed 8 bases at V and 1 base at J, leaving 8 bases unmatched. Germline loops: CDR1 SGHTA, CDR2 FQGNSA. The CDR3 is made up of 15 amino acids. The CDR3 region is CASRTDGGSYNEQFF. As DNA, the CDR3 is TGTGCCAGCCGCACGGACGGGGGGTCCTACAATGAGCAGTTCTTC.

The chain joins TRBV5-5 to TRBJ2-3; TRBD1 agrees at 8 bases. Germline V gene lookup returns CDR1 SGHKS and CDR2 YYEKEE (reference sequence). CDR3 length: 15 residues. V lost 3 bases to trimming and J lost 2 bases; unmatched junction nucleotides: 5. CDR3 residues: CASSYGTGDTDTQYF. In DNA form, the CDR3 reads TGTGCCAGCAGCTACGGGACAGGTGACACAGATACGCAGTATTTT.

This rearrangement joins TRBV4-3 to TRBJ2-5, with 8 bases fitting TRBD1. Per the germline V gene, CDR1 is LGHNA and CDR2 is YSLEER. The length of the CDR3 is 14 residues. V lost 2 bases and J lost 4; bases outside the gene matches: 3. The CDR3 region has the DNA TGCGCCAGCAGCCAAACAGGGGGAGCAGAGACCCAGTACTTC. Its translation: CASSQTGGAETQYF.

The V gene is TRBV5-1, the J gene TRBJ2-1, with D perhaps matching TRBD1 (6 bases). CDR1 and CDR2 (germline): SGHRS, YFSETQ. The CDR3 runs 15 residues. The ends were cut back, 6 bases at V and 0 bases at J, with 13 bases in the middle. The CDR3 region has the DNA TGCGCCAGCACCCTCCGGGACATCTCCTACAATGAGCAGTTCTTC. Translation: CASTLRDISYNEQFF.

The rearrangement links TRBV4-3 to TRBJ2-7; perhaps TRBD2 as D (5 bases). Trimming removed 1 base from V and 6 bases from J, with 7 bases in between. This CDR3 is 12 amino acids long. CDR1 and CDR2 from the germline V gene are LGHNA and YSLEER. CDR3: CASSQVGGEQYF. CDR3 in DNA: TGCGCCAGCAGCCAAGTAGGAGGCGAGCAGTACTTC.

This clone was observed a handful of times. CDR3 sequence: CASSLFGRAYNEQFF. For the CDR3, the DNA is TGTGCCAGCAGCTTGTTCGGGAGAGCCTACAATGAGCAGTTCTTC. The chain has TRBV5-6 and TRBJ2-1; tentative D call: TRBD2 (6 bases). CDR1 is SGHDT and CDR2 is YYEEEE in the germline V gene. There are 15 residues in the CDR3. Trimming removed 1 base from V and 2 bases from J, with 10 bases in between.

The gene calls are TRBV6-4 and TRBJ1-1; D remains ambiguous. From germline, CDR1 is MRHNA and CDR2 SNTAGT. There are 13 residues in the CDR3. Trimming took 4 bases from V and 10 from J, leaving 16 bases between them. This chain's CDR3 is CASSATPLTGAFF. CDR3 nucleotides: TGTGCCAGCAGTGCGACCCCCCTGACGGGAGCTTTCTTT.

The rearrangement links TRBV7-6 to TRBJ1-5; D not resolved. Looked up from germline, CDR1 is SGHVS and CDR2 is FNYEAQ. Trimming pared 3 bases from V and 2 bases from J, leaving 8 bases between. CDR3 length: 14 residues. In nucleotides, the CDR3 is TGTGCCAGCAGCTTTGGGGAGGGCAATCAGCCCCAGCATTTT. This gives the protein CASSFGEGNQPQHF.

The rearrangement uses TRBV9 and TRBJ1-2; D perhaps matches TRBD1 (5 bases). Looked up from germline, CDR1 is SGDLS and CDR2 is YYNGEE. There are 14 residues in the CDR3. The V end lost 0 bases, the J end lost 3 bases, and 9 bases lay between the germline ends. CDR3 region: CASSVAGDYYGYTF. CDR3 nucleotide sequence: TGTGCCAGCAGCGTAGCGGGGGACTACTATGGCTACACCTTC.

This rearrangement joins TRBV5-1 to TRBJ1-5; TRBD1 matches 7 bases. Trimming at V came to 1 base and at J to 7 bases, leaving 2 bases not matched to a gene. Germline V gives CDR1 SGHRS, CDR2 YFSETQ. The CDR3 contains 13 residues. CDR3 in DNA: TGCGCCAGCAGCTTGTTAGGGGGCCAGCCCCAGCATTTT. Encoded protein: CASSLLGGQPQHF.

For this clone: Other DNA sequences in the sample encode the same CDR3. V is TRBV7-3 and J is TRBJ1-3; D gene unclear. Looked up from germline, CDR1 is SGHTA and CDR2 is FQGTGA. Trimming removed 3 bases at V and 4 bases at J, with 7 bases between. There are 13 residues in the CDR3. CDR3 loop: CASSLGGGNTIYF. The CDR3 DNA reads TGTGCCAGCAGCTTGGGAGGGGGAAACACCATATATTTT.